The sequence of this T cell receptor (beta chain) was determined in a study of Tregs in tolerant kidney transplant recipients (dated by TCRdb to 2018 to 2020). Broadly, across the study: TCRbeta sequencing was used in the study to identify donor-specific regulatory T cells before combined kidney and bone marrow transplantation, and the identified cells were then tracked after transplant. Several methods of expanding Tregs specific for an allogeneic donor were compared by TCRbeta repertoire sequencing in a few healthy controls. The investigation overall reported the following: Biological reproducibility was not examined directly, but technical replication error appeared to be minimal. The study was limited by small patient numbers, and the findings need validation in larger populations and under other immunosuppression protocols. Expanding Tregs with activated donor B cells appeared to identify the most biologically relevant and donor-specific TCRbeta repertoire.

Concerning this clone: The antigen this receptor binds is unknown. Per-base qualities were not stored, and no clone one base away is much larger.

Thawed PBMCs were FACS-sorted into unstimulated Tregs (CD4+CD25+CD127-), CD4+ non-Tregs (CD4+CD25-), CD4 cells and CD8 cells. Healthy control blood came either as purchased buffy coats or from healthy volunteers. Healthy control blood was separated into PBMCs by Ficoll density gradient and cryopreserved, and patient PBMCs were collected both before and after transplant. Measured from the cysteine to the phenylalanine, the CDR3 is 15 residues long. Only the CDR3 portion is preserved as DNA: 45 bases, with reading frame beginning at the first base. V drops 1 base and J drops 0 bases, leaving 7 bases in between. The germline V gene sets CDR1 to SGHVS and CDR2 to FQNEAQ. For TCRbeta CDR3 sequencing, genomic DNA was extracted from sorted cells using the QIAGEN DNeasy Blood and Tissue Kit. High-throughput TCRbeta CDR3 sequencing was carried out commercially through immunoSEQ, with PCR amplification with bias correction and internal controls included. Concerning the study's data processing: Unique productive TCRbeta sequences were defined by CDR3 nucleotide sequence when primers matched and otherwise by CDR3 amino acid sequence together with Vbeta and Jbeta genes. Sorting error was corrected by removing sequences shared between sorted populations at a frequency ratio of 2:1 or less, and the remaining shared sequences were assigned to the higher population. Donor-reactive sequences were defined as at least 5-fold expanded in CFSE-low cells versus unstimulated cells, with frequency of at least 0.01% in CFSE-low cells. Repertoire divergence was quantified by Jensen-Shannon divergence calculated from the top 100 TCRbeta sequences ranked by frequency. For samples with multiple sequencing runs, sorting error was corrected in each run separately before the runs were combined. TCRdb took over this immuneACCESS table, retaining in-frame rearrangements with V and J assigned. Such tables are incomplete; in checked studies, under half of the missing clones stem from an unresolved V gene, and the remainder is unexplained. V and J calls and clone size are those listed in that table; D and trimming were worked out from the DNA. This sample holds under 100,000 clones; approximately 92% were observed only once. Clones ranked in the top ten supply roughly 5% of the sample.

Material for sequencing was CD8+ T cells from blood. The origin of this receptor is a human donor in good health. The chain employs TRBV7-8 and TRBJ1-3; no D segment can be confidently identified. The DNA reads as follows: TGTGCCAGCAGCTTAGAGCCAGCCTCTGGAAACACCATATATTTT. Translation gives CASSLEPASGNTIYF.